This TCR beta chain was captured in a study of blood T cell repertoires in COVID-19. On the study more broadly: T cells, B-cell-depleted T cells, or PBMCs supplied cDNA or gDNA.

In its sample, this clone was seen once. Germline loops: CDR1 KGHSH, CDR2 LQKENI. The V segment lost 6 bases and the J segment 3 bases; nucleotides outside the gene matches: 8. This CDR3 has 15 amino acids. Using immunoSEQ multiplex PCR, the repertoire was profiled, and TCRdb retains in-frame clones only, with some absent. The sample has more than 35,000 clones, 70% to 90% seen once; the top ten hold about 31%. The chain couples TRBV18 to TRBJ2-1; 7 bases match TRBD2. The source material was peripheral blood. The TCR sequence derives from a man between 65 and 85 years old with active COVID-19. The CDR3, as DNA: TGTGCCAGCTCGTCTAGCGGAGGCTTCTACAATGAGCAGTTCTTC. Encoded protein: CASSSSGGFYNEQFF.